This TCR beta chain comes out of a study of cytomegalovirus exposure and HLA in healthy donors. This clone was picked up a small number of times. The antigen is not known. Germline CDR1 and CDR2: SGHNT and YYREEE (reference sequence). V gave up 2 bases and J gave up 2 bases, with 4 bases separating them. The CDR3 has 12 amino acids. Overall study findings and caveats: In a later analysis, the majority of CMV-associated beta chains seemingly showed HLA restriction. In a later analysis, HLA-associated TCR beta chains were more clonally expanded than equally common others. The majority of TCR sequences were rare, yet some public TCRs appeared in many donors.

Researchers ran the PCR with 60 Vbeta and 13 Jbeta primers. Clones were read by immunoSEQ multiplex PCR, and TCRdb kept only the in-frame ones, dropping some. This table has roughly 130,000 clones, approximately 73% appearing once. Sequencing used PBMCs. This clonotype was sampled from a woman aged 40 to 50 in good health and CMV-seronegative. The chain carries TRBV5-4 and TRBJ1-1; D is unclear. This CDR3 is CASSFLNTEAFF. The CDR3 DNA reads TGTGCCAGCAGCTTTTTAAACACTGAAGCTTTCTTT.